The TCR beta chain described here comes from a study of cytomegalovirus exposure and HLA in healthy donors listed by TCRdb under 2017. Notes on the research overall: A later analysis indicated that the 120 validation repertoires were generated on the platform also employed for the 700 or so repertoires of the first cohort. The study aimed to test whether cataloging public T cell receptors could reveal signatures of past pathogen exposure. In addition to the first cohort of 666 subjects, a separate validation cohort of around 110 different subjects was used. High-throughput TCR immunosequencing, statistical association of individual TCRs with disease status, and machine learning were combined to predict cytomegalovirus infection status. Overall results and qualifications from the work: A few of the identified cytomegalovirus-associated TCR beta chains were confirmed in vitro to be specific for cytomegalovirus antigens. It was suggested by the authors that the approach could potentially be generalized to other disease states and immunological phenotypes. The study gave a list of around 170 TCR beta chains associated with cytomegalovirus. All 130 or so repertoires were used to score co-occurrence in the validation cohort in a later analysis, because that analysis had no HLA typing for the cohort. The classifier was reported to diagnose cytomegalovirus status with high specificity and sensitivity in both the original and validation cohorts. Most TCR sequences were observed very rarely across donors, whereas some public TCRs were present in many individuals. Of the cluster scores, 94% were above 0 in a later analysis, which found that TCRs clustered in the first cohort also tended to co-occur in the 90 to 150 validation repertoires.

Separate from the roughly 630-subject first cohort, the validation cohort of 95 to 150 subjects was the group to which the donors belonged. From cysteine to phenylalanine, the CDR3 is 14 amino acids long. Only the CDR3 DNA is retained, 42 bases long and in frame from the first base. Deletion took 2 bases off V and 5 bases off J, with a span of 12 bases between the germline ends. The germline V gene supplies CDR1 KGHSH and CDR2 LQKENI. The library was prepared using the immunoSEQ multiplex PCR assay. Under the source paper's analysis protocol: A statistical classification framework was developed to diagnose cytomegalovirus status using the catalog of TCR beta chain sequences. Held by TCRdb, this immuneACCESS table contains in-frame sequences only and omits some clones. Under half of the omission traces to an unresolved V gene where checked; the cause of the rest is unknown. That table is the source of V, J and clone size, and D and trimming were worked out from the DNA. Here the sample has fewer than 200,000 clones; approximately 96% occur a single time. The ten most abundant clones make up approximately 0.97% of the sample.

This clone was recorded only once. Its specific antigen is unknown. Qualities for individual bases were not recorded, and no much larger clone is one base off. The source of this sequence is a woman aged 18-29 years in good health and CMV-seronegative. Sequenced input: PBMCs. The rearrangement combines TRBV18 with TRBJ2-5; possibly the D gene is TRBD1, per 8 matching bases. Here is the DNA: TGTGCCAGCTCACCAGACAGGGGAGGGGAGACCCAGTACTTC. The translation is CASSPDRGGETQYF.